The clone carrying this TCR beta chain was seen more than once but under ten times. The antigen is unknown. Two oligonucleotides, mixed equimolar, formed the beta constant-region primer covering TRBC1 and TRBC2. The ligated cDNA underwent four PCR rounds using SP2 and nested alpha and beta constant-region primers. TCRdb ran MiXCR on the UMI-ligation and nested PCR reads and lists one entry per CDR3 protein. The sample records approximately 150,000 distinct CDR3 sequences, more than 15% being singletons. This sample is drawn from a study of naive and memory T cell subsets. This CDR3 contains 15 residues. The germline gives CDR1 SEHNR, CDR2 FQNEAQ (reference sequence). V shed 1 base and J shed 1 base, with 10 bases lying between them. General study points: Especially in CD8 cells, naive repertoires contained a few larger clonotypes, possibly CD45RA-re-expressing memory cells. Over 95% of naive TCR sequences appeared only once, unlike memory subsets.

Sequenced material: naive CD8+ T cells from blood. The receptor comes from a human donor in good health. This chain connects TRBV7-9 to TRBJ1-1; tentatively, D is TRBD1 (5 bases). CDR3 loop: CASSLGLGENTEAFF. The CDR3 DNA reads TGTGCCAGCAGCTTAGGTTTAGGGGAGAACACTGAAGCTTTCTTT.